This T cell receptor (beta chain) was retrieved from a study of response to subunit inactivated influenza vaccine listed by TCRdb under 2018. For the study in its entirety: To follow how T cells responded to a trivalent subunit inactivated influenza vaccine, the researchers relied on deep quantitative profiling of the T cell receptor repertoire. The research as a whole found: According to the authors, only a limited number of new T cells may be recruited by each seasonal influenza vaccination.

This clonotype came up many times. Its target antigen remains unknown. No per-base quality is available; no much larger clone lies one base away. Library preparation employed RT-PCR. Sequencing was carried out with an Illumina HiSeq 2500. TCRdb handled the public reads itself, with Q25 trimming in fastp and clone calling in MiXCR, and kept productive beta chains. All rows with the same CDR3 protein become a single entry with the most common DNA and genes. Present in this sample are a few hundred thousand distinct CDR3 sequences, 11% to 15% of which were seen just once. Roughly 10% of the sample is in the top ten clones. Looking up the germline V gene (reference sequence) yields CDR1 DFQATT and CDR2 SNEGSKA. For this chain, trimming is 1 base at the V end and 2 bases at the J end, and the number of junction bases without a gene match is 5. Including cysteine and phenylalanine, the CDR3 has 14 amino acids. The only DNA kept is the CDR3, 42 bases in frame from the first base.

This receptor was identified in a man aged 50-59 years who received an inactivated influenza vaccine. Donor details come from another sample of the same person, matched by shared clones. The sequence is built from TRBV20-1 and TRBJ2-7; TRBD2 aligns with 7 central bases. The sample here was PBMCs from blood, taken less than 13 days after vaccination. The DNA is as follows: TGCAGTGCTAGAGTAGCGGGCGCCACCTACGAGCAGTACTTC. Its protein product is CSARVAGATYEQYF.